Presented here are 21 T cell receptor beta chains from one specimen sequenced in a study of control samples from healthy donors and cancer patients. Produced via immunoSEQ multiplex PCR; TCRdb's table is partial and in-frame only. The sample carries 15,000 to 20,000 clones, around 84% recorded once. Source material: PBMCs. These receptors were taken from a woman in her 70s with colorectal cancer.

V and J are TRBV3-1 (or the pseudogene TRBV3-2) and TRBJ2-7, with 10 positions matching TRBD1. This CDR3 is 14 amino acids long. The germline gives CDR1 LGHDT, CDR2 YNNKEL (reference sequence). V lost 5 bases to trimming and J lost 3 bases; unmatched junction nucleotides: 4. The DNA of the CDR3 is TGTGCCAGCAGCGCAAGGACAGGGGGCTACGAGCAGTACTTC. This encodes CASSARTGGYEQYF.

The gene calls are TRBV7-2 and TRBJ2-5; 10 bases are a match to TRBD2. The CDR3 is made up of 17 amino acids. Trimming removed 1 base from V and 0 bases from J; junction bases left unmatched: 5. The V gene's germline CDR1 is SGHTA and CDR2 FQGNSA. CDR3 loop: CASSLDLAGAYQETQYF. As DNA, the CDR3 is TGTGCCAGCAGCTTAGACCTAGCGGGGGCCTACCAAGAGACCCAGTACTTC.

This clone occurred once. The rearrangement uses TRBV5-4 and TRBJ2-1; TRBD1 matches at 7 bases. There are 16 residues in the CDR3. The germline gives CDR1 SGHNT, CDR2 YYREEE (reference sequence). V was clipped by 0 bases and J by 1 base; unmatched bases: 4. This chain's CDR3 is CASSLGGQPSYNEQFF. In DNA, the CDR3 is TGTGCCAGCAGCTTGGGGGGACAGCCTTCCTACAATGAGCAGTTCTTC.

The chain links TRBV5-1 to TRBJ1-4; no firm D call. With 0 bases removed from V and 0 bases from J, the gap between germline ends came to 6 bases. This CDR3 has 15 residues. Germline-derived CDR1 and CDR2 are SGHRS and YFSETQ. DNA for the CDR3: TGCGCCAGCAGCTTGGACAGTGCAACTAATGAAAAACTGTTTTTT. Protein sequence: CASSLDSATNEKLFF.

This chain joins TRBV15 and TRBJ2-1, with TRBD2 as a possible D gene (7 bases). Trimming removed 5 bases from V and 0 bases from J, with 14 bases in between. Germline assignment: CDR1 LNHNV and CDR2 YYDKDF (reference sequence). The CDR3 totals 16 residues. CDR3 in DNA: TGTGCCACCAGCGGGAGCGGGACAAGCTCCTACAATGAGCAGTTCTTC. It specifies CATSGSGTSSYNEQFF.

The chain employs TRBV7-2 and TRBJ2-5; D is ambiguous. The CDR3 loop spans 12 amino acids. With 6 bases removed from V and 5 bases from J, the gap between germline ends came to 10 bases. Per germline, CDR1 SGHTA and CDR2 FQGNSA. CDR3 residues: CASSPPWETQYF. DNA for the CDR3: TGTGCCAGCAGTCCCCCATGGGAGACCCAGTACTTC.

This chain links TRBV7-2 with TRBJ2-1, with a possible D match to TRBD2 (7 bases). V lost 5 bases, J lost 10 bases, and 18 bases lay in between. The germline gives CDR1 SGHTA, CDR2 FQGNSA. CDR3 length: 14 amino acids. The DNA for the CDR3 is TGTGCCAGCAGCCCGCTAGGGGGGGCTGGGGAGCAGTTCTTC. It translates to CASSPLGGAGEQFF.

The V gene is TRBV21-1, the J gene TRBJ1-1; the table's D call, TRBD1, was not checked against the DNA. TRBV21-1 is given as a pseudogene. The CDR3 is 15 residues long. The CDR3 DNA follows: TGTGCCAGCAGCAGAAGATCAGGGTCGAACACTGAAGCTTTCTTT. Translated, it gives CASSRRSGSNTEAFF.

V gene TRBV19 combines with J gene TRBJ2-7, with D perhaps TRBD2 (6 bases). This CDR3 region has 15 residues. Germline lookup yields CDR1 LNHDA and CDR2 SQIVND (reference sequence). V lost 1 base to trimming and J lost 1 base, with 11 bases between them. CDR3 amino acids: CASSIGAAGSYEQYF. The CDR3 coding sequence is TGTGCCAGTAGTATAGGGGCGGCGGGGTCCTACGAGCAGTACTTC. The full variable domain, in which reference TRBV19 and TRBJ2-7 provide the parts outside the CDR3, is DGGITQSPKYLFRKEGQNVTLSCEQNLNHDAMYWYRQDPGQGLRLIYYSQIVNDFQKGDIAEGYSVSREKKESFPLTVTSAQKNPTAFYLCASSIGAAGSYEQYFGPGTRLTVT.

This CDR3 is CASSRDRGREIYEQYF. The CDR3 DNA follows: TGTGCCAGCAGCAGAGACAGGGGGCGCGAGATATACGAGCAGTACTTC. J is TRBJ2-7 and V is TRBV7-2, with 10 bases aligning to TRBD1. Germline CDR1 and CDR2: SGHTA and FQGNSA. The CDR3 contains 16 residues. The V and J ends lost 5 bases and 4 bases, in that order; junction bases with no gene match: 11.

The chain recombines TRBV3-1 (or the pseudogene TRBV3-2) with TRBJ1-6; D is uncertain. Germline V gene lookup returns CDR1 LGHDT and CDR2 YNNKEL (reference sequence). Trimming removed 0 bases from V and 10 bases from J, with 13 bases in between. The CDR3 is 15 amino acids. The CDR3: CASSQEGRRASPLHF. The CDR3 nucleotides read TGTGCCAGCAGCCAAGAAGGGAGGAGGGCCTCACCCCTCCACTTT.

This sequence joins TRBV6-1 and TRBJ1-2; 8 bases are shared with TRBD1. In germline, CDR1 is MNHNS, CDR2 SASEGT. This CDR3 is built from 17 residues. The V gene end was trimmed by 4 bases and the J gene end by 2 bases; junction bases not matched to a gene: 12. The CDR3 reads CASSGGQGPRLNYGYTF. The CDR3 DNA is TGTGCCAGCAGTGGTGGACAGGGCCCTCGCTTAAACTATGGCTACACCTTC.

This clone appeared a few times. The chain uses TRBV6-2 or TRBV6-3 and TRBJ2-7; D remains ambiguous. This CDR3 has 13 residues. From germline, CDR1 is MNHEY and CDR2 SVGEGT. V lost 2 bases and J lost 2, with 7 bases in between. The CDR3 bases are TGTGCCAGCAGTTACGCGGCCCCCTACGAGCAGTACTTC. Its protein is CASSYAAPYEQYF.

The CDR3 DNA reads TGTGCCAGCAGCTCCCGGGAGGGAGTTGAAGATACGCAGTATTTT. It translates to CASSSREGVEDTQYF. The chain links TRBV13 to TRBJ2-3, with 8 positions matching TRBD2. The germline gives CDR1 PRHDT, CDR2 FYEKMQ (reference sequence). The CDR3 extends over 15 amino acids. After removal of 4 bases from V and 5 bases from J, the junction contained 8 bases not matched to a gene.

The V gene is TRBV12-2, the J gene TRBJ2-7; the table names TRBD1, a call not compared with the DNA. TRBV12-2 is a documented pseudogene. CDR3 length: 15 amino acids. CDR3 amino acids: CASRLARRRLYEQYF. In DNA form, the CDR3 reads TGTGCAAGTCGCTTAGCGCGCAGGCGTCTCTACGAGCAGTACTTC.

The V call is TRBV19, the J call TRBJ1-1; D is uncertain. Trimming removed 3 bases at V and 8 bases at J, with 10 bases between. CDR1 is LNHDA and CDR2 is SQIVND in the germline V gene (reference sequence). The CDR3 is 12 amino acids. CDR3 protein: CASSIPGREAFF. The CDR3 DNA follows: TGTGCCAGTAGTATCCCAGGACGAGAAGCTTTCTTT.

The chain couples TRBV5-1 to TRBJ1-2; D gene uncertain. The germline V and J ends were trimmed by 4 bases and 4 bases, with 11 bases remaining between them. The germline V gene has CDR1 SGHRS and CDR2 YFSETQ. This CDR3 spans 13 amino acids. The CDR3 sequence is CASSIGSSYGYTF. As DNA, the CDR3 is TGCGCCAGCAGCATTGGGTCTTCCTATGGCTACACCTTC. Full variable domain (outside the CDR3, taken from reference TRBV5-1 and TRBJ1-2): KAGVTQTPRYLIKTRGQQVTLSCSPISGHRSVSWYQQTPGQGLQFLFEYFSETQRNKGNFPGRFSGRQFSNSRSEMNVSTLELGDSALYLCASSIGSSYGYTFGSGTRLTVV.

V usage is TRBV19 and J usage is TRBJ2-3; 11 positions match TRBD2. CDR3 length: 15 amino acids. Trimming removed 4 bases from V and 2 bases from J; junction bases left unmatched: 2. CDR1 is LNHDA, CDR2 SQIVND, per germline (reference sequence). CDR3 nucleotides: TGTGCCAGTAGTAGGGGACTAGCGGCCACAGATACGCAGTATTTT. The encoded protein is CASSRGLAATDTQYF.

The CDR3 protein is CASKGREGLTDTQYF. The CDR3 DNA reads as TGTGCCAGCAAAGGGCGGGAGGGCCTAACAGATACGCAGTATTTT. The rearrangement links TRBV6-5 to TRBJ2-3; 9 bases are shared with TRBD2. Germline V gene lookup returns CDR1 MNHEY and CDR2 SVGAGI. The CDR3 is made up of 15 amino acids. V lost 7 bases and J lost 3; bases outside the gene matches: 8.

CDR3 in amino acids: CASSSGGDTQYF. The CDR3 DNA is TGTGCCAGCAGCTCAGGAGGAGATACGCAGTATTTT. The rearrangement links TRBV5-4 to TRBJ2-3, with D possibly TRBD2 on 5 matching bases. Germline loops: CDR1 SGHNT, CDR2 YYREEE (reference sequence). V was pared by 3 bases and J by 5 bases, with 7 bases between. This CDR3 has 12 amino acids.

The V and J genes are TRBV30 and TRBJ1-5; 7 nucleotides line up with TRBD1. The germline gives CDR1 GTSNPN, CDR2 SVGIG (reference sequence). The CDR3 contains 18 residues. With 0 bases clipped from V and 1 base from J, the junction kept 12 bases outside the gene matches. The DNA of the CDR3 is TGTGCCTGGAGTGTTGCAGGGGGTGAAATGATAAGCAATCAGCCCCAGCATTTT. Translation: CAWSVAGGEMISNQPQHF. Full variable domain (outside the CDR3, taken from reference TRBV30 and TRBJ1-5): SQTIHQWPATLVQPVGSPLSLECTVEGTSNPNLYWYRQAAGRGLQLLFYSVGIGQISSEVPQNLSASRPQDRQFILSSKKLLLSDSGFYLCAWSVAGGEMISNQPQHFGDGTRLSIL.